This T cell receptor (beta chain) was recorded in a study of blood T cell repertoires in COVID-19. Study background: Material from acute and convalescent COVID-19 was sourced from the United States, Italy and Spain. In each case, the material was cDNA or gDNA derived from T cells, B-cell-depleted T cells, or PBMCs.

Trimming cost V 7 bases and J 5 bases; bases outside gene matches: 7. Germline CDR1 and CDR2: SNHLY and FYNNEI. This CDR3 has 13 residues. How the authors handled the data: Cell counts per sample came from amplifying reference gene primers. This table comes from immunoSEQ multiplex PCR, and its TCRdb copy is limited to in-frame clones, with some not included. V and J calls and clone size follow that table, whereas D and trimming were derived from the DNA. The sample consists of under 250,000 clones, approximately 88% of them appearing once. About this clone: Other DNA sequences in this specimen translate into the identical CDR3.

The TCR comes from a man aged 55 to 69 who had recovered from COVID-19. Sequencing input: peripheral blood. The rearrangement joins TRBV2 to TRBJ1-2, with 7 bases fitting TRBD1. CDR3: CASTLTGSYGYTF. The CDR3 DNA follows: TGTGCCAGCACCCTGACAGGGTCTTATGGCTACACCTTC.